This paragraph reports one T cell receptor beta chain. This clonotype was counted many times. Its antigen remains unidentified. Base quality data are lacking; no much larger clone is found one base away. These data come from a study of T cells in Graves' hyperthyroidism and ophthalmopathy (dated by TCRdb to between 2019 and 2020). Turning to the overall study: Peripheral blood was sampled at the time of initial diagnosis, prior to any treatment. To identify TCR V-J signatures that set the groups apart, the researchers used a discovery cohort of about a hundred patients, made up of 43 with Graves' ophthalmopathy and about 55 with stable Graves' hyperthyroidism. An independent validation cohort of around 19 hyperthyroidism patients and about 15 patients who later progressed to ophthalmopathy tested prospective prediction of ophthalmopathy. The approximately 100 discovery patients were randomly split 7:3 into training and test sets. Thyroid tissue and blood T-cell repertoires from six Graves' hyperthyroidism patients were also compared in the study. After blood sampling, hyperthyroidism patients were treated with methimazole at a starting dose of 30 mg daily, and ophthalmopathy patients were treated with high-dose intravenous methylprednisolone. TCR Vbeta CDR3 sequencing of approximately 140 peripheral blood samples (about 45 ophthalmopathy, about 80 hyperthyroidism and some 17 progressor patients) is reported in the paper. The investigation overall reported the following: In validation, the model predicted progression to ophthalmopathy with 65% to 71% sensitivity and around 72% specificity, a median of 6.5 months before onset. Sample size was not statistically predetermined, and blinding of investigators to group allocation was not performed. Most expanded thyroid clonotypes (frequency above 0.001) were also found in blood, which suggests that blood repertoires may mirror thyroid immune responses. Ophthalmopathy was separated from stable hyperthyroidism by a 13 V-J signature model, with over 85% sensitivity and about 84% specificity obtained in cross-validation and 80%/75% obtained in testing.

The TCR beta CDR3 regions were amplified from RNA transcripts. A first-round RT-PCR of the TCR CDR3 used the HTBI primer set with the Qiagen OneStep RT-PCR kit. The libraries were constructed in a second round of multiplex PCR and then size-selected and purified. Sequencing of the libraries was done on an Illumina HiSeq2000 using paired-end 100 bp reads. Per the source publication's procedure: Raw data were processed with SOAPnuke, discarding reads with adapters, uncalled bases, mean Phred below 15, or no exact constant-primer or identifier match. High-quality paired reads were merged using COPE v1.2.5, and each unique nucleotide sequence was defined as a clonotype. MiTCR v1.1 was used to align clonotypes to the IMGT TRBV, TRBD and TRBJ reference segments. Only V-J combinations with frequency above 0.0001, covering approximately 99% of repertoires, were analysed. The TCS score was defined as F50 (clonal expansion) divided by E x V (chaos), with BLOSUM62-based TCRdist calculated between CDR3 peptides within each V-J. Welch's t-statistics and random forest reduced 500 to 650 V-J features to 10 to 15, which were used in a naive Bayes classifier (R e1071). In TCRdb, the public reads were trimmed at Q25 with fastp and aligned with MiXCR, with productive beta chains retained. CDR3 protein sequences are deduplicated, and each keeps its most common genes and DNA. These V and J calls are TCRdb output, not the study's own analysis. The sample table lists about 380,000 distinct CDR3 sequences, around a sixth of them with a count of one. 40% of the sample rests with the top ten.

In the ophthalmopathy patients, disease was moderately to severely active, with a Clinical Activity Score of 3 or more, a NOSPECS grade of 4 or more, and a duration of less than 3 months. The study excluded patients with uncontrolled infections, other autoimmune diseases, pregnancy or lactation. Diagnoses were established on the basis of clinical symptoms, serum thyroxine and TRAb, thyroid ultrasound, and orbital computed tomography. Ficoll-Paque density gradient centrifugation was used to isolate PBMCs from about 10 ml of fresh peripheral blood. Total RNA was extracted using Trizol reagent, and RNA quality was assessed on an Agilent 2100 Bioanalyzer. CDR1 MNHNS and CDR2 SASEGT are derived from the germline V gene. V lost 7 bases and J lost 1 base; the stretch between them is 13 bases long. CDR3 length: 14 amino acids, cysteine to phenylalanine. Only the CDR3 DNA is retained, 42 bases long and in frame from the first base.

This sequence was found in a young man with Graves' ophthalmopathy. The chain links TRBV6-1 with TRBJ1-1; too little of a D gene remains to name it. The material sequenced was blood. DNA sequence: TGTGCCAGCACCAAATTAGGAGGGAACACTGAAGCTTTCTTT. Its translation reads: CASTKLGGNTEAFF.